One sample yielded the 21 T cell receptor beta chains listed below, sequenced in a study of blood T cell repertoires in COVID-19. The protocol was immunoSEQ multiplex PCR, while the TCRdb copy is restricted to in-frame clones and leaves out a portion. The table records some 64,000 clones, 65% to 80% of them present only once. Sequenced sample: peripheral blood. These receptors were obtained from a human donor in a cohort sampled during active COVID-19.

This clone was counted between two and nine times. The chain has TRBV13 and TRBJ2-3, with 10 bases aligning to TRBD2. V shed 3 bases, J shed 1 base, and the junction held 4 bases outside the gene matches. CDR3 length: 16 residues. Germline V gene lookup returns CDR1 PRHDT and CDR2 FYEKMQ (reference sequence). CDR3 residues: CASSFPSGGRTDTQYF. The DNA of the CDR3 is TGTGCCAGCAGCTTCCCTAGCGGGGGCCGCACAGATACGCAGTATTTT.

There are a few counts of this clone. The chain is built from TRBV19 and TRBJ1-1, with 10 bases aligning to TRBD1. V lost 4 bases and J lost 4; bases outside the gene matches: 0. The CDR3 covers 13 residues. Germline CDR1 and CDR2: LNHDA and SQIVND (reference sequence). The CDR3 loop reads CASSRDRGTEAFF. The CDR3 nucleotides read TGTGCCAGTAGTAGGGACAGGGGCACTGAAGCTTTCTTT.

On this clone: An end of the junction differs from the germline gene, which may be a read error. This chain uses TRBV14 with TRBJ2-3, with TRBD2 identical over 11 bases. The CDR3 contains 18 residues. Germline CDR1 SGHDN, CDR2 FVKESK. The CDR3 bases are TGTGCCAGCAGCGAAGAGTGGCTAGCGGGGGGAGGCACAGATACGCAGTATTTT. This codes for CASSEEWLAGGGTDTQYF. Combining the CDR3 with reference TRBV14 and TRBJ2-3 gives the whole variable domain EAGVTQFPSHSVIEKGQTVTLRCDPISGHDNLYWYRRVMGKEIKFLLHFVKESKQDESGMPNNRFLAERTGGTYSTLKVQPAELEDSGVYFCASSEEWLAGGGTDTQYFGPGTRLTVL.

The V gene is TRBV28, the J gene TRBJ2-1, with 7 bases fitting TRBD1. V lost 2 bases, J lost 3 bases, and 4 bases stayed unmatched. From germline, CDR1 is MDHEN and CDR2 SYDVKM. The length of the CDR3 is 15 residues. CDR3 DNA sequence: TGTGCCAGCAGTTTAAGAGGGGGCGTCTACAATGAGCAGTTCTTC. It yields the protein CASSLRGGVYNEQFF.

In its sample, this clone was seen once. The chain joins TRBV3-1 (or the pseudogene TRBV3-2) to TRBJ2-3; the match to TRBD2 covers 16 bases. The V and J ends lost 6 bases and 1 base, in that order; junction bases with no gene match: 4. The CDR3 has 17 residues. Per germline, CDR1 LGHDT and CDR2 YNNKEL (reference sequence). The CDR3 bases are TGTGCCAGCAGTGGGACTAGCGGGGGGGCGGGCACAGATACGCAGTATTTT. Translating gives CASSGTSGGAGTDTQYF.

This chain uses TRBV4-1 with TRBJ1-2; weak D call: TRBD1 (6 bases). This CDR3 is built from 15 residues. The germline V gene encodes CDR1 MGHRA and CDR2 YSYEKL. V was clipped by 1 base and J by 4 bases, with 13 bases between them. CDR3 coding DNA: TGCGCCAGCAGCCAAGGGGAACAGGGCGGCTATGGCTACACCTTC. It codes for CASSQGEQGGYGYTF.

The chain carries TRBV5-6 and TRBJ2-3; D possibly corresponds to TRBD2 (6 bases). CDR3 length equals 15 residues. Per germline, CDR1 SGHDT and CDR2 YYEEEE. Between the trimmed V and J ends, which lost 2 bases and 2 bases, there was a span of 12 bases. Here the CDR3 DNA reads TGTGCCAGCAGCTTTCTGGCGGGGTCCACAGATACGCAGTATTTT. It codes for CASSFLAGSTDTQYF.

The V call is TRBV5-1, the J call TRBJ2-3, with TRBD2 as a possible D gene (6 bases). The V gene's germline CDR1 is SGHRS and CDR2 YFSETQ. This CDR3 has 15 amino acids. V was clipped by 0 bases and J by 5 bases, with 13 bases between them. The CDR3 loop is CASSLAGVSRDTQYF. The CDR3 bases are TGCGCCAGCAGCTTGGCGGGGGTTAGTAGAGATACGCAGTATTTT.

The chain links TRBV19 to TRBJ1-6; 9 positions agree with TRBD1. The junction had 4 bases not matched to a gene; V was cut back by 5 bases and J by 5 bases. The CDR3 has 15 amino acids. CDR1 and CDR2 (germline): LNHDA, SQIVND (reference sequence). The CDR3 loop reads CASSGGQGHNSPLHF. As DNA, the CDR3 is TGTGCCAGTAGTGGGGGACAGGGCCATAATTCACCCCTCCACTTT.

CDR3 in amino acids: CASQEVYQETQYF. As DNA, the CDR3 is TGCGCCAGCCAGGAGGTGTACCAAGAGACCCAGTACTTC. The chain recombines TRBV10-2 with TRBJ2-5; a weak D match, TRBD2 (5 bases). The V end lost 8 bases, the J end lost 0 bases, and 10 bases lay between the germline ends. The germline CDR1 and CDR2 sequences are WSHSY and SAAADI. CDR3 length: 13 residues.

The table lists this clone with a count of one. The CDR3: CASNGQGGGEQYF. DNA of the CDR3: TGTGCCAGTAATGGACAGGGTGGAGGCGAGCAGTACTTC. The V gene is TRBV19, the J gene TRBJ2-7, with TRBD1 identical over 8 bases. Germline lookup yields CDR1 LNHDA and CDR2 SQIVND (reference sequence). V lost 7 bases, J lost 6 bases, and 8 bases stayed unmatched. CDR3 length equals 13 residues. Full variable domain (outside the CDR3, taken from reference TRBV19 and TRBJ2-7): DGGITQSPKYLFRKEGQNVTLSCEQNLNHDAMYWYRQDPGQGLRLIYYSQIVNDFQKGDIAEGYSVSREKKESFPLTVTSAQKNPTAFYLCASNGQGGGEQYFGPGTRLTVT.

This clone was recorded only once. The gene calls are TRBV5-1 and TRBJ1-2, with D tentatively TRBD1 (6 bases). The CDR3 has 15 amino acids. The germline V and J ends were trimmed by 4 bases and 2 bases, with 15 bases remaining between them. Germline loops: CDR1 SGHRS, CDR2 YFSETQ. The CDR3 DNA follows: TGCGCCAGCAGCCTATACCCAGACAGGAACTATGGCTACACCTTC. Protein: CASSLYPDRNYGYTF.

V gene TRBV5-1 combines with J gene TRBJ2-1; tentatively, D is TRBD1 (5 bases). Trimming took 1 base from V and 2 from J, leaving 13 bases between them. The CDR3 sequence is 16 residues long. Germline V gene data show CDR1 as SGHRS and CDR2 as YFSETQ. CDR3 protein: CASSLFLGATYNEQFF. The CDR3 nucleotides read TGCGCCAGCAGCTTGTTCCTAGGGGCGACCTACAATGAGCAGTTCTTC.

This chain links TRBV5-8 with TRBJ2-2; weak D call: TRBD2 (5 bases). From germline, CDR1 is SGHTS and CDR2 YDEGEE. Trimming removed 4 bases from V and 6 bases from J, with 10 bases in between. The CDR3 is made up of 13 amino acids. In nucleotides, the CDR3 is TGTGCCAGCAGCCGGGGTCAGTCCGGGGAGCTGTTTTTT. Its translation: CASSRGQSGELFF.

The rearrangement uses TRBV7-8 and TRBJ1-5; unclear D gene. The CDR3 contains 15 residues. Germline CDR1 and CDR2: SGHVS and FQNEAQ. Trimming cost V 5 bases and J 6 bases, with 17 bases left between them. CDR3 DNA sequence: TGTGCCAGCAGCATACAGAGTCCGGGAAGTCAGCCCCAGCATTTT. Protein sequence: CASSIQSPGSQPQHF.

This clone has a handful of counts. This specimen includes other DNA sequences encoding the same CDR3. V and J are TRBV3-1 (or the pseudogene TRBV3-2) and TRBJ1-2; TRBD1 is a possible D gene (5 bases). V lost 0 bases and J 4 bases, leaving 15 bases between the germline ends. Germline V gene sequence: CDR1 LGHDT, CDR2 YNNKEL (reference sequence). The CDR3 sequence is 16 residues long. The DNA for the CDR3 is TGTGCCAGCAGCCAAGATGTGTTGCGGGGCAGCTATGGCTACACCTTC. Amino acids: CASSQDVLRGSYGYTF.

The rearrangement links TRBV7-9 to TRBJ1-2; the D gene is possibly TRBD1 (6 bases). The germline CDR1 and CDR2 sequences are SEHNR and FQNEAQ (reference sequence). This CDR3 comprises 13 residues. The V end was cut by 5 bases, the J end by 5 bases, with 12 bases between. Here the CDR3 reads CASSETGIYGYTF. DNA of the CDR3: TGTGCCAGCAGCGAAACAGGGATTTATGGCTACACCTTC.

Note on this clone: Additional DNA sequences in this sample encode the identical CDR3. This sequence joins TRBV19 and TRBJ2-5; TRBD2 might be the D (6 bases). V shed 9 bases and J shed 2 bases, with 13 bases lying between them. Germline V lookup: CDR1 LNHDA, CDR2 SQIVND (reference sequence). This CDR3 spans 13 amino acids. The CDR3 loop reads CASRPGGQETQYF. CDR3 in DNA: TGTGCCAGCCGCCCCGGGGGTCAAGAGACCCAGTACTTC.

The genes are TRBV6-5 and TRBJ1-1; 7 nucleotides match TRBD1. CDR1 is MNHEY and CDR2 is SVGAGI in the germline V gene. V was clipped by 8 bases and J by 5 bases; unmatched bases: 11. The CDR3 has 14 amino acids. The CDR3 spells CASSSHRGRTEAFF. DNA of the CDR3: TGTGCCAGCTCATCTCACAGGGGCAGAACTGAAGCTTTCTTT.

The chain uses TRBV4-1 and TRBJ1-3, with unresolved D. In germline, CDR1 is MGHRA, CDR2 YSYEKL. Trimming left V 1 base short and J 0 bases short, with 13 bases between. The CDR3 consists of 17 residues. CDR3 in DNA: TGCGCCAGCAGCCAAGTACTTGGCGGAAACTCTGGAAACACCATATATTTT. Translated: CASSQVLGGNSGNTIYF.

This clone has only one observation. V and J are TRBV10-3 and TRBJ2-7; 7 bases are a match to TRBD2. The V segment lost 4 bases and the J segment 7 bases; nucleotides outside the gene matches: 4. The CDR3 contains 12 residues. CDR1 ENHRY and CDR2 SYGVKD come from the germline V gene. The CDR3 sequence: CAISGERGEQYF. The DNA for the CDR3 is TGTGCCATCAGTGGTGAGCGGGGTGAGCAGTACTTC.